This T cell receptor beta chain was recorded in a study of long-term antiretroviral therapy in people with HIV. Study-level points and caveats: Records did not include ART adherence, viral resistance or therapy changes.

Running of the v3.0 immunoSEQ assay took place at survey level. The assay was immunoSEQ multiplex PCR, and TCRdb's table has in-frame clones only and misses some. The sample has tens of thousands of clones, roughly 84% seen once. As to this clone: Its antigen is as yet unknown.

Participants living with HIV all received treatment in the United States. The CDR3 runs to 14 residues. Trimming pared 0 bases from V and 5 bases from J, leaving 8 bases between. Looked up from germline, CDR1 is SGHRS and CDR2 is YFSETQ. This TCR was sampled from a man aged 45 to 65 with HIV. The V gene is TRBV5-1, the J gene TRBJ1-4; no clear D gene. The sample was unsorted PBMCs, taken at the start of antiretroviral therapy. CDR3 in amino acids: CASSLGAGNEKLFF. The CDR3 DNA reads TGCGCCAGCAGCTTGGGAGCTGGCAATGAAAAACTGTTTTTT.